This T cell receptor (beta chain) was identified during a study of regulatory T cells in long-lasting Graves disease. Study-level points and caveats: Few sampled subjects may have lowered accuracy. Favored usage of TRBV28, TRBJ1-2 and TRBJ2-5 was recorded in persistent disease.

This clonotype was seen many times. Antigen specificity is unknown. The length of the CDR3 is 15 residues. Per the germline V gene, CDR1 is DFQATT and CDR2 is SNEGSKA (reference sequence). V gave up 6 bases and J gave up 0 bases, with 17 bases separating them. Specified time point: newly diagnosed GD, antithyroid drugs for less than 3 months. PBMC RNA was the source of the TCR library. TCR beta libraries were built with iRepertoire HTBI primers and Arm-PCR of CDR3 regions. MiXCR, run by TCRdb on the multiplex PCR reads, gives a single entry per CDR3 protein. Of 360,000 or so distinct CDR3 sequences listed, about 16% were seen once; the top ten hold about 19%. The sample also formed part of further work on T cells in Graves' hyperthyroidism and ophthalmopathy. This second study notes: Patients aged 18 to 65 had newly diagnosed hyperthyroidism that had lasted under 2 months.

Source: peripheral blood mononuclear cells (PBMCs), taken at new diagnosis, from a patient treated with antithyroid drugs. The chain has TRBV20-1 and TRBJ2-5; D not resolved. This sequence was found in a woman aged 18-29 years with Graves disease. This CDR3 is CSAPALGGNQETQYF. In DNA, the CDR3 is TGCAGTGCCCCCGCGTTGGGTGGGAACCAAGAGACCCAGTACTTC.